Listed here are 20 T cell receptor beta chains from one sample, sequenced in a study of T-cell reconstitution after alpha-beta-depleted transplantation in children. Unique molecular identifiers tagged the TCRbeta library. TCRdb re-derived calls from the PCR reads in MiXCR, one entry per CDR3 protein. This sample carries about 480,000 distinct CDR3 sequences, around 12% of them seen once, and the ten largest clones take roughly 5.4%. The material sequenced was PBMCs from the stem cell graft donor, taken from the stem cell graft. Every receptor here comes from a human donor who donated a stem cell graft to a child with combined immunodeficiency.

Many counts were recorded for this clonotype. The chain carries TRBV9 and TRBJ2-1; 11 bases are shared with TRBD2. The CDR3 runs to 15 residues. Losses at the gene ends were 0 bases for V and 9 bases for J; bases not matched to a gene: 5. Germline V gene sequence: CDR1 SGDLS, CDR2 YYNGEE. CDR3 nucleotide sequence: TGTGCCAGCAGCGTAGCTAGCGGGAGGCCGTTTGAGCAGTTCTTC. Residues: CASSVASGRPFEQFF. Using reference TRBV9 and TRBJ2-1 for the parts outside the CDR3, the full variable domain is DSGVTQTPKHLITATGQRVTLRCSPRSGDLSVYWYQQSLDQGLQFLIQYYNGEERAKGNILERFSAQQFPDLHSELNLSSLELGDSALYFCASSVASGRPFEQFFGPGTRLTVL.

This clonotype was recorded many times. The chain joins TRBV12-3 or TRBV12-4 to TRBJ1-1; 8 bases map to TRBD1. CDR3 length: 17 residues. J lost 5 bases, V lost 3 bases, and 14 bases had no gene match. CDR3 region: CASSFQTQGAGGTEAFF. The CDR3 DNA reads TGTGCCAGCAGTTTCCAGACTCAGGGGGCGGGGGGAACTGAAGCTTTCTTT.

The chain combines TRBV7-6 with TRBJ2-1, with 13 bases aligning to TRBD2. The CDR3 covers 17 residues. V was clipped by 5 bases and J by 6 bases; unmatched bases: 10. The germline V gene encodes CDR1 SGHVS and CDR2 FNYEAQ. The chain's CDR3 is CASSGLAGERNLNEQFF. CDR3 DNA: TGTGCCAGCAGCGGACTAGCGGGAGAAAGGAATCTCAATGAGCAGTTCTTC.

This clonotype was detected a few times. V is TRBV20-1 and J is TRBJ1-1; 8 nucleotides match TRBD1. V trimming: 6 bases; J trimming: 2 bases; junction bases outside the gene matches: 5. The CDR3 length is 13 residues. The germline gives CDR1 DFQATT, CDR2 SNEGSKA (reference sequence). The CDR3 spells CSADRGLNTEAFF. Written as DNA, the CDR3 is TGCAGTGCCGACAGGGGCCTAAACACTGAAGCTTTCTTT.

This clonotype has just a few counts. Here the CDR3 reads CASSPTGGVGELFF. For the CDR3, the DNA is TGTGCCAGCAGCCCGACAGGGGGGGTCGGGGAGCTGTTTTTT. The chain is built from TRBV6-1 and TRBJ2-2, with 9 bases lining up with TRBD1. The J segment lost 7 bases and the V segment lost 6 bases, leaving 6 bases of the junction unmatched. Looked up from germline, CDR1 is MNHNS and CDR2 is SASEGT. The CDR3 length is 14 residues.

This clonotype was recorded a few times. The V call is TRBV6-1, the J call TRBJ2-7, with D possibly TRBD1 on 5 matching bases. V was pared by 1 base and J by 8 bases, with 15 bases between. This CDR3 has 14 residues. The germline V gene has CDR1 MNHNS and CDR2 SASEGT. CDR3 bases: TGTGCCAGCAGTGAAGATGGGGCGCTGGGGAAGCAGTACTTC. Its protein is CASSEDGALGKQYF.

The gene calls are TRBV20-1 and TRBJ2-1; no clear D. The V and J ends lost 3 bases and 6 bases respectively, with 15 bases between them. Germline-derived CDR1 and CDR2 are DFQATT and SNEGSKA (reference sequence). This CDR3 spans 14 amino acids. CDR3 sequence (DNA): TGCAGTGCTAGGGTCGCGATAGTTGGCAATGAGCAGTTCTTC. It translates to CSARVAIVGNEQFF.

This chain uses TRBV5-1 with TRBJ2-1, with D perhaps matching TRBD1 (5 bases). CDR1 SGHRS and CDR2 YFSETQ come from the germline V gene. V shed 0 bases and J shed 0 bases, with 13 bases lying between them. CDR3 length: 17 amino acids. The CDR3 nucleotides are TGCGCCAGCAGCTTGGTAGGGGCCCTAAGCTCCTACAATGAGCAGTTCTTC. Residues: CASSLVGALSSYNEQFF.

This clonotype has a count of ten or more. The chain recombines TRBV6-2 or TRBV6-3 with TRBJ2-6; D not resolved. Germline V CDR1 and CDR2: MNHEY, SVGEGT. Deletions cut 8 bases from V and 0 bases from J, with 14 bases between. The CDR3 spans 16 residues. The CDR3 DNA follows: TGTGCCAGCTCCCCCAGTCTGGGCTCTGGGGCCAACGTCCTGACTTTC. This codes for CASSPSLGSGANVLTF.

The rearrangement uses TRBV3-1 and TRBJ2-2; 14 bases agree with TRBD2. The V gene end was trimmed by 11 bases and the J gene end by 5 bases; junction bases not matched to a gene: 16. The length of the CDR3 is 18 residues. Germline lookup yields CDR1 LGHDT and CDR2 YNNKEL (reference sequence). The CDR3 coding sequence is TGTGCCTCCAGCCTTACCCCGACTAGCGGGAGGGTTACCGGGGAGCTGTTTTTT. Translated, it gives CASSLTPTSGRVTGELFF.

The sample holds a few counts of this clonotype. The CDR3 DNA reads TGTGCCAGCAGCGCGGACAGGGGAATGGAGACCCAGTACTTC. The encoded protein is CASSADRGMETQYF. The chain carries TRBV9 and TRBJ2-5, with 9 bases aligning to TRBD1. In germline, CDR1 is SGDLS, CDR2 YYNGEE. CDR3 length equals 14 residues. V dropped 3 bases and J dropped 5; count of bases not matched to a gene: 5.

This clonotype was seen only a few times. V is TRBV6-2 or TRBV6-3 and J is TRBJ2-5; D is perhaps TRBD1 (5 bases). The CDR3 is 15 residues long. The germline V gene has CDR1 MNHEY and CDR2 SVGEGT. Between the trimmed V and J ends, which lost 6 bases and 5 bases, there was a span of 19 bases. DNA for the CDR3: TGTGCCAGCAGCCCCTCGGTGGGGCGACGGGAGACCCAGTACTTC. Translated: CASSPSVGRRETQYF.

This clonotype was detected only a few times. The chain couples TRBV24-1 to TRBJ2-3, with 9 bases aligning to TRBD2. The ends lost 3 bases at V and 7 bases at J; junction bases unmatched: 10. This CDR3 has 16 residues. Germline-derived CDR1 and CDR2 are KGHDR and SFDVKD. CDR3 in amino acids: CATSDRGTTSGYTQYF. Here the CDR3 DNA reads TGTGCCACCAGTGATAGGGGTACGACTAGCGGATATACGCAGTATTTT.

This chain connects TRBV7-2 to TRBJ1-2, with a possible D match to TRBD1 (6 bases). CDR1 SGHTA and CDR2 FQGNSA come from the germline V gene. Trimming shortened V by 6 bases and J by 8 bases, and 25 bases separated the two germline ends. This CDR3 has 16 amino acids. CDR3: CASSIPTGNARVGYTF. The CDR3 DNA reads TGTGCCAGCAGTATACCTACAGGGAATGCCCGGGTCGGCTACACCTTC. Complete variable domain (other parts from reference TRBV7-2 and TRBJ1-2): GAGVSQSPSNKVTEKGKDVELRCDPISGHTALYWYRQSLGQGLEFLIYFQGNSAPDKSGLPSDRFSAERTGGSVSTLTIQRTQQEDSAVYLCASSIPTGNARVGYTFGSGTRLTVV.

This clonotype was seen a few times. The chain is built from TRBV12-3 or TRBV12-4 and TRBJ1-5; no clear D. The CDR3 is 13 amino acids. Trimming pared 3 bases from V and 7 bases from J, leaving 10 bases between. The CDR3 loop reads CASSFSGVQPQHF. In DNA, the CDR3 is TGTGCCAGCAGTTTTTCTGGGGTCCAGCCCCAGCATTTT.

The chain links TRBV28 to TRBJ2-1; 9 bases map to TRBD2. Per germline, CDR1 MDHEN and CDR2 SYDVKM. V trimming: 5 bases; J trimming: 4 bases; junction bases outside the gene matches: 9. The CDR3 consists of 16 residues. The CDR3 region is CASSPPSAGGYNEQFF. In DNA, the CDR3 is TGTGCCAGCAGTCCCCCCTCTGCGGGGGGGTACAATGAGCAGTTCTTC.

This clonotype turned up a few times. The genes are TRBV7-2 and TRBJ2-3; TRBD2 is a possible D gene (5 bases). Trimming took off 2 bases at V and 5 bases at J, with 14 bases between the two ends. Germline loops: CDR1 SGHTA, CDR2 FQGNSA. The CDR3 has 15 amino acids. CDR3 sequence (DNA): TGTGCCAGCAGCTTACGGAGGCCCGCGCAAGATACGCAGTATTTT. This gives the protein CASSLRRPAQDTQYF.

This chain connects TRBV2 to TRBJ2-2; D is unclear. V shed 7 bases and J shed 5 bases, with 17 bases lying between them. CDR1 and CDR2 (germline): SNHLY, FYNNEI. This CDR3 region has 15 residues. CDR3 sequence: CASTQTPLGTGELFF. CDR3 in DNA: TGTGCCAGCACCCAAACCCCCTTGGGAACCGGGGAGCTGTTTTTT.

The V call is TRBV12-3 or TRBV12-4, the J call TRBJ2-1, with D uncertain. The CDR3 is 15 amino acids. Trimming pared 6 bases from V and 2 bases from J, leaving 14 bases between. The CDR3 reads CASRSDEKAYNEQFF. For the CDR3, the DNA is TGTGCCAGCAGGTCAGACGAGAAAGCCTACAATGAGCAGTTCTTC.

This clonotype was observed a handful of times. This chain uses TRBV9 with TRBJ1-5; D unresolved. This CDR3 contains 12 residues. Germline-derived CDR1 and CDR2 are SGDLS and YYNGEE. V was clipped by 0 bases and J by 5 bases, with 3 bases between them. Written as DNA, the CDR3 is TGTGCCAGCAGCGTAGATGATCAGCCCCAGCATTTT. This gives the protein CASSVDDQPQHF.